This T cell receptor beta chain was sequenced in a study of cytomegalovirus exposure and HLA in healthy donors. PCR was performed using 60 Vbeta and 13 Jbeta primers. Produced via immunoSEQ multiplex PCR; TCRdb's table is partial and in-frame only. In all, the sample yields just over 50,000 clones. The study, taken as a whole, reports: Accurate prediction of most subjects' HLA-A and HLA-B alleles from TCR beta sequences was reported.

Of note for this clone: Its specificity is unknown.

The sample consisted of PBMCs. The sequence was collected from a woman aged 55-69 years in good health and CMV-seropositive.

This CDR3 reads CATKVPGEGETQYF. The CDR3 DNA follows: TGTGCCACCAAAGTCCCGGGGGAGGGAGAGACCCAGTACTTC. The chain employs TRBV10-3 and TRBJ2-5, with 7 bases aligning to TRBD2. CDR3 length: 14 amino acids. Germline CDR1 ENHRY, CDR2 SYGVKD. V gave up 10 bases and J gave up 4 bases; unmatched junction bases: 12.